The following is a TCR beta chain sequence with its context. The sample holds a few counts of this clonotype. Its antigen is not yet known. No base-level quality is on record; no much larger clone is a single base apart. V and J are trimmed by 0 bases and 0 bases, and the gene matches miss 9 bases of the junction. The CDR3 holds 20 amino acids from the cysteine to the phenylalanine. Of all the DNA, just the CDR3 is kept, 60 bases in frame from base 1. The CDR1 and CDR2 encoded by the germline V gene (reference sequence) are DFQATT and SNEGSKA. Library preparation used 5' RACE. These reads were obtained on an Illumina HiSeq 2000. Template switching introduced a universal primer binding site; the final cDNA contained a unique molecular identifier, enabling accurate counting of TCR cDNA molecules. Specific primers in the conserved constant-segment region were used to synthesize first-strand cDNA for the TCR alpha and beta chains. Each cDNA library was double barcoded, with a SMART-Mk sample barcode plus Illumina barcodes, to control for contamination. TruSeq adapter sequences along with Illumina sample barcodes were introduced in two successive PCR steps. The TCR alpha and beta cDNA libraries were sequenced on the Illumina HiSeq platform using custom primers. Concerning the study's data processing: MiGEC was used to process raw reads and extract unique molecular identifiers, and MiXCR was used to find CDR3 positions. Recombination models were inferred per individual with the repgenHMM and IGoR tools using an EM algorithm. The tcR package in R was used for shared clonotype analysis, with sharing normalized by the product of cloneset sizes. Out-of-frame nonproductive sequences were analyzed to study raw recombination free of thymic and clonal selection effects. TCRdb's own reprocessing of the public reads used fastp at Q25 and MiXCR and kept productive beta chains. Each entry merges the rows of one CDR3 protein and shows their most common DNA and genes. In this record, the V and J calls reflect TCRdb's handling and not the investigators' own analysis. The sample table contains more than 600,000 distinct CDR3 sequences; only one count was recorded for about 18% of them. Roughly 13% of the sample lies in the top ten.

The sample comes from a study of identical twins (TCRdb year 2016). Concerning the study at large: To test whether fetal clonotypes persist, this study deep-sequenced TCR alpha and beta repertoires from monozygotic twins, from unrelated adults of various ages, and from cord blood. To rule out contamination, replicate twin experiments were performed at different times with different library preparation protocols.

Broad study findings and their caveats: Conclusions relied on cross-sectional statistical analysis, since the same donors could not be followed over many years. The excess sharing between twins in beta out-of-frame sequences was weaker because fewer shared sequences reduced the signal-to-noise ratio. Fewer insertions were carried by abundant cord blood beta clonotypes, a similar but weaker trend appeared in young adult naive repertoires, and no such trend appeared in memory repertoires. Out-of-frame TCR alpha sequences shared between twins showed an excess of low generation-probability sequences compared with coincidental sharing between unrelated individuals. In monozygotic twins, out-of-frame TCR alpha sharing was systematically underestimated by recombination models, although the models agreed with sharing between unrelated individuals. Invariant T cells such as MAIT and iNKT could partly confound zero-insertion analyses, although diverse VJ usage argued against such confounding for most clonotypes.

All donors were healthy Caucasians. Three pairs of female monozygotic twins, all aged 18 to 29 years, were included in the twin cohort. Peripheral blood mononuclear cells were used as the source from which RNA for TCR libraries was isolated. The same sample was also used in a study of T cells expressing NK-cell markers. The other study reports the following: Eight or nine donors provided sorted CD3+CD56+NKG2C+, CD3+CD56+NKG2C- and CD3+CD56-NKG2C+ T-cell subsets, whose TCR beta-chain repertoires were profiled. Among the eight sequenced donors, seven were HCMV-seropositive and one was HCMV-seronegative. To restrict sorting to alphabetaTCR-expressing T cells, an anti-gammadeltaTCR antibody was added in several experiments. For several donors, the dominant CD3+CD56+NKG2C+ clonotypes were among the top 10 CD8+ clonotypes and accounted for roughly 1.0-8% of CD8+ T cells. Those dominant clonotypes were again the most abundant among CD3+CD56-NKG2C+ cells in four donors, at roughly 25-60.1%. Whether the expanded NKG2C-expressing T cell clones were specific for HCMV antigens was left unclear. All eight donors whose samples were sequenced were randomly selected healthy volunteers, three of them men and five women. HCMV serostatus was determined by detecting HCMV-specific IgG in serum with a commercial ELISA kit. For a handful of donors, bulk peripheral blood T-cell repertoires were also sequenced from unsorted PBMC. MIGEC was used to demultiplex reads and group the reads by UMI, and MiTCR was used to assemble and quantify clonotypes. To exclude erroneous sequences, any TCR cDNA sequence not supported by at least two reads was discarded. Downstream repertoire analysis used the tcR package, and clonotypes were matched across fractions by CDR3 nucleotide sequence plus V segment. Antigen specificity was annotated against VDJdb with VDJmatch, allowing one amino acid substitution in CDR3.

This sequence originates from a woman aged 18-30 years in good health. Sequencing was performed on PBMCs. The sequence is built from TRBV20-1 and TRBJ2-1, with 15 central nucleotides matching TRBD2. The sequence in DNA is TGCAGTGCTAGAGATGGGTCCGGGACTAGCGGGAGGAGCTCCTACAATGAGCAGTTCTTC. Translated, it reads CSARDGSGTSGRSSYNEQFF.